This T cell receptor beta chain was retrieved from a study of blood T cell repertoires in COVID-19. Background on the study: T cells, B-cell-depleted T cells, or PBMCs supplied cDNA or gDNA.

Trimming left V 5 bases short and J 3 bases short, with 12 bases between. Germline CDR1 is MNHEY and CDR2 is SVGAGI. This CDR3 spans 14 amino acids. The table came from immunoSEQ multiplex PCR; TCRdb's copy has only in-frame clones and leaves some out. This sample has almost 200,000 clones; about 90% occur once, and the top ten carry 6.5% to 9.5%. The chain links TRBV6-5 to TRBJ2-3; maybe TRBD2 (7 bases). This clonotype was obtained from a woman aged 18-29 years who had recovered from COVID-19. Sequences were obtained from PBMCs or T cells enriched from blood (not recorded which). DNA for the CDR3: TGTGCCAGCAGTAAGGGGGGGCCGACAGATACGCAGTATTTT. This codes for CASSKGGPTDTQYF.